This T cell receptor beta chain derives from a study of control samples from healthy donors and cancer patients. Profiling relied on immunoSEQ multiplex PCR, and the TCRdb table lists in-frame clones only, not all of them. The sample yields about 160,000 clones, around 90% seen once. The V end lost 1 base, the J end lost 0 bases, and 9 bases lay between the germline ends. This CDR3 spans 15 amino acids. Looked up from germline, CDR1 is KGHSH and CDR2 is LQKENI. The chain is built from TRBV18 and TRBJ1-2; unclear D gene. The receptor was isolated from a man aged 25 to 40 in good health. The sample taken for sequencing was blood. Here the CDR3 DNA reads TGTGCCAGCTCACCACTCCAAGGGTCTAACTATGGCTACACCTTC. It yields the protein CASSPLQGSNYGYTF.